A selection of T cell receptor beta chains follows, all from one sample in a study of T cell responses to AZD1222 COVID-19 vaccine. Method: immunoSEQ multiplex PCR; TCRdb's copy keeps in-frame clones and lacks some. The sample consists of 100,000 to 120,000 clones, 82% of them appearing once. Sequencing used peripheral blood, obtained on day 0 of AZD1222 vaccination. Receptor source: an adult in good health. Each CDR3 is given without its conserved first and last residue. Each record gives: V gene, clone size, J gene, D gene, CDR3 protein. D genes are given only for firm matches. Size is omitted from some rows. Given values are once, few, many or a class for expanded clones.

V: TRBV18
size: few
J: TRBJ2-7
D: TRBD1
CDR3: ASSPKGRGQGAIGEQY

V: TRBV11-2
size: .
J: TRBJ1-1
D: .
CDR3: ASRVQGNTEAF

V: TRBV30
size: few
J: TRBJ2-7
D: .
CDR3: AWSVAYEQY

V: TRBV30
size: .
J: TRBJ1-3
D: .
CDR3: AWSVPGLGGHTIY

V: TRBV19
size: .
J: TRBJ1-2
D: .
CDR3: ASSIRGASGYGYT

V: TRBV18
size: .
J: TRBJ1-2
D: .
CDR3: ASSPPNRAGGYT

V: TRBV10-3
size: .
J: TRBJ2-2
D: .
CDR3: AISGLSGLSGELF

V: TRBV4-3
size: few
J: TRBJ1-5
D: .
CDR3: ASSQDRTYSNQPQH

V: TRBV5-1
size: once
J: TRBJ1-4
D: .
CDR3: ASSLEYSGANEKLF

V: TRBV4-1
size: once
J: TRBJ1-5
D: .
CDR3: ASSQDRDPSNQPQH

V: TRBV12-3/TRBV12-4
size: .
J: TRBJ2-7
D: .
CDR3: ASTRGGYEQY

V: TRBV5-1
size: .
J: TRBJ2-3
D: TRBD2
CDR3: ASSPQGLGLTDTQY

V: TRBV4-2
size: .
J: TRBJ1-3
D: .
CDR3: ASSPRSRTQGNTIY